This entry features one TCR beta chain sequence. What it recognizes is unknown. The data derive from a study of T cells expressing NK-cell markers. Study-level points and caveats: A handful of donors had dominant NKG2C+ clonotypes that comprised about 1.0-7.5% of their CD8+ T cells.

The CDR3 is 13 residues long. Per the germline V gene, CDR1 is MNHEY and CDR2 is SMNVEV (reference sequence). cDNA encoding TCR beta was synthesized via 5'RACE template switching incorporating UMIs. TCRdb reprocessed the 5' RACE reads and reports one entry per CDR3 protein, with no DNA. Its table lists about 150,000 distinct CDR3 sequences. This receptor was taken from a woman in her 50s in good health. Sequencing was done on a sample of blood T cells: a sorted CD56 or NKG2C T cell subset, CD4+ or CD8+ T cells, or bulk PBMC T cells (not recorded which). J is TRBJ2-2 and V is TRBV27; TCRdb proposes TRBD2, but this gene call is untestable without DNA. The CDR3 is CASRGLYTGELFF.